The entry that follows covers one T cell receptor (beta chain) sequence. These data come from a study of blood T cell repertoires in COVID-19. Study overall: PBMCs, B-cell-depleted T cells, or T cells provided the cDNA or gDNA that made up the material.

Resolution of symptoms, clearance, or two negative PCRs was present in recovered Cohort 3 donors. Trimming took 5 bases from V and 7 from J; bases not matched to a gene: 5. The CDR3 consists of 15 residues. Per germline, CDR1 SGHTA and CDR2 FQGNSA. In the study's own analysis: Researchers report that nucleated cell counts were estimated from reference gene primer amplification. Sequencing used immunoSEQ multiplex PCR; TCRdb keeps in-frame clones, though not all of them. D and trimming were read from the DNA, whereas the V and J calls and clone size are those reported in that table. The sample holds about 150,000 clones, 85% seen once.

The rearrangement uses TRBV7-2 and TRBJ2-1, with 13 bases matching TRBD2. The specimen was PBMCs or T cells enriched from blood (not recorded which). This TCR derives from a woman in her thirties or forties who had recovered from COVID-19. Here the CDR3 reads CASSLLAGGGNEQFF. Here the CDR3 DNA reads TGTGCCAGCAGCCTACTAGCGGGGGGGGGAAATGAGCAGTTCTTC.